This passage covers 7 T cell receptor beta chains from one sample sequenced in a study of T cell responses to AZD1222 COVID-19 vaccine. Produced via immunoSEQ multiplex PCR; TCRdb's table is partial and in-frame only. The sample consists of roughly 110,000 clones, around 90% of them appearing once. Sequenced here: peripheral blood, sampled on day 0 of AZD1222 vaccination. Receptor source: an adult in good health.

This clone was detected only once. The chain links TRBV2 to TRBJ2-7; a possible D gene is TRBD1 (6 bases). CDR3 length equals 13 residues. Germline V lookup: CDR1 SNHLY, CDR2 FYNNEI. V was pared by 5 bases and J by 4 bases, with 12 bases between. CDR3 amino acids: CASSRQGWYEQYF. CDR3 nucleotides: TGTGCCAGCAGTCGCCAGGGGTGGTACGAGCAGTACTTC. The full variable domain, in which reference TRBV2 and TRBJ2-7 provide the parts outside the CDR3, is EPEVTQTPSHQVTQMGQEVILRCVPISNHLYFYWYRQILGQKVEFLVSFYNNEISEKSEIFDDQFSVERPDGSNFTLKIRSTKLEDSAMYFCASSRQGWYEQYFGPGTRLTVT.

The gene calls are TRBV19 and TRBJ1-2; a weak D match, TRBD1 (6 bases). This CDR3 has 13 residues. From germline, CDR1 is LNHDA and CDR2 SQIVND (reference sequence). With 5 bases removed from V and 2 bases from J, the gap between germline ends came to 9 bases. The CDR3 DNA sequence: TGTGCCAGTAGTTCCGGACAGAACTATGGCTACACCTTC. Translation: CASSSGQNYGYTF.

The CDR3 nucleotides read TGTGCCAGCAGTTTTGGGGGGGCCACCACCTACGAGCAGTACTTC. It encodes CASSFGGATTYEQYF. V gene TRBV28 combines with J gene TRBJ2-7; D may be TRBD2 (7 bases). Germline CDR1 MDHEN, CDR2 SYDVKM. This CDR3 has 15 residues. Trimming stripped 3 bases from V and 2 bases from J, with 14 bases between.

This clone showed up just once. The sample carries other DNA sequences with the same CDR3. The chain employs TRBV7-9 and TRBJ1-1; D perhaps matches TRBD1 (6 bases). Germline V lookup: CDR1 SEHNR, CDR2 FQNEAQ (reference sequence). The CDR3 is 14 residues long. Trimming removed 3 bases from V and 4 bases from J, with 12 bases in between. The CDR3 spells CASSLQGGGTEAFF. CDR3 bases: TGTGCCAGCAGCTTGCAAGGGGGTGGCACTGAAGCTTTCTTT.

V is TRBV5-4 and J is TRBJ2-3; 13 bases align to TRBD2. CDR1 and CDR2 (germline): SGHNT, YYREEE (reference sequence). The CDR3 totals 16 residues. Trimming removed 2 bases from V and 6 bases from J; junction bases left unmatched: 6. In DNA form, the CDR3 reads TGTGCCAGCAGCTTAAAACTAGCGGGAGGGCCGGATACGCAGTATTTT. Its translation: CASSLKLAGGPDTQYF.

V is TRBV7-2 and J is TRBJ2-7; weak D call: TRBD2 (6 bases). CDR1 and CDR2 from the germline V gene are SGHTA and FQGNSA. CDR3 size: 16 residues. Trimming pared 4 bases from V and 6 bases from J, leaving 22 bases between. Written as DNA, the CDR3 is TGTGCCAGCAGCTGGGCGGCGGGACCCACCGGCTCCGAGCAGTACTTC. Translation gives CASSWAAGPTGSEQYF.

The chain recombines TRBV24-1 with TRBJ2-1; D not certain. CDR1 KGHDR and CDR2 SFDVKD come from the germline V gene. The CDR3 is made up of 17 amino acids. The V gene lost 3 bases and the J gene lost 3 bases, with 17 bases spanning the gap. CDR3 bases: TGTGCCACCAGTGATCGGCCCCAGAAGAAGGGCTACAATGAGCAGTTCTTC. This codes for CATSDRPQKKGYNEQFF.